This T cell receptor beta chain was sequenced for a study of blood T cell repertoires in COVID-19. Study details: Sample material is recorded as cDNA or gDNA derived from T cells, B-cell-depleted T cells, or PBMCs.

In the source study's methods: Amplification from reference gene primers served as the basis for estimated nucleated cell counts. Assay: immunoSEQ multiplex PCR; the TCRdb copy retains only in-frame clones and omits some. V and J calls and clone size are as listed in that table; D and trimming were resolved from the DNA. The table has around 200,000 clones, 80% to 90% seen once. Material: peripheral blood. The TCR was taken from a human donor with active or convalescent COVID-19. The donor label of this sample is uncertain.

The CDR3 nucleotides read TGTGCCAGCTCACCACCCAACAGGGGCGGCTACACCTTC. It translates to CASSPPNRGGYTF. The chain has TRBV18 and TRBJ1-2, with 7 bases lining up with TRBD1. V trimming: 0 bases; J trimming: 8 bases; junction bases outside the gene matches: 3. The CDR3 covers 13 residues. Germline CDR1 KGHSH, CDR2 LQKENI.